The following is a T cell receptor beta chain sequence with its context. Its cognate antigen has yet to be identified. Base qualities were left out, and no much larger clone turns up one base away. The sample is drawn from a study of blood T cell repertoires in COVID-19 (dated by TCRdb to about 2020). Context from the whole study: The collaborator samples originated in the United States, Italy and Spain and spanned the acute and convalescent phases of COVID-19. Where HLA class I and class II types were available, the types were taken from metadata supplied by the sample provider, not from assay-based typing. Samples came from the ongoing ImmuneRACE study (first 160 participants) plus 1,254 subjects from 6 global collaborators. A de-identified subject ID, COVID-19 status, age in years and sex were almost always included in the sample metadata. Deeply sampled blood TCRbeta repertoires from subjects exposed to, actively infected with, or recovered from COVID-19 were included in the dataset. The repertoires were released in a freely available public database intended as a resource for research on the immune response to SARS-CoV-2. The material from the prospective study consisted of cDNA or gDNA derived from T cells, B-cell-depleted T cells, or PBMCs.

TCRbeta CDR3 regions were amplified from genomic DNA by means of the immunoSEQ Assay, a bias-controlled multiplex PCR. On the authors' methods: Nucleated cell counts per sample were estimated from amplification of reference gene primers within the assay. To quantify the absolute abundance of each unique TCRbeta CDR3 rearrangement, sequence reads were collapsed and filtered. For each sample, productive Simpson clonality was calculated as the square root of Simpson's diversity index across productive rearrangements. This immuneACCESS table, as held by TCRdb, lists in-frame sequences with V and J called but not all clones. Of the missing ones, under half trace to an unresolved V gene in checked studies; the others have no known cause. Clonal size and the V and J genes are those of that table, whereas D and trimming came from the DNA. The sample yields 50,000 to 75,000 clones; about 88% were counted once. The ten largest clonotypes hold about 5.1% of the sample.

What the authors observed across the whole study: Clinical and demographic metadata were provided uncurated, with the amount varying by source and participant.

Collaborating institutions collected whole blood in K2EDTA tubes following their own protocols. Collaborator samples were shipped for TCRbeta analysis as frozen whole blood, isolated PBMCs, or DNA extracted from either sample type. The sequenced material came from peripheral blood. The TCR comes from a man at least 80 years old in a cohort sampled during active COVID-19.

CDR3 loop: CASRQTGGNSPLHF. At the DNA level, the sequence is TGTGCCAGCAGGCAAACAGGGGGCAATTCACCCCTCCACTTT. This chain is built from TRBV7-2 and TRBJ1-6, with 9 junctional bases fitting TRBD1. There are 14 amino acids in the CDR3, from cysteine to phenylalanine inclusive. Just CDR3 DNA is preserved here, 42 bases in frame from base 1. At the junction V is shortened by 6 bases and J by 7 bases; bases outside the gene matches: 4. The germline V gene gives CDR1 as SGHTA and CDR2 as FQGNSA.